The 29 T cell receptor beta chains reported below all come from one sample, sequenced in a study of cytomegalovirus exposure and HLA in healthy donors. Assay used: immunoSEQ multiplex PCR; TCRdb lists only in-frame clones, some missing. The profile shows over 120,000 clones, about 87% of them singletons. The specimen sequenced was PBMCs. Receptors originate from a man between 18 and 29 years old in good health and CMV-seropositive.

The CDR3 DNA sequence: TGTGCCAGCAGTCAAACAGGGGACTATGGCTACACCTTC. Protein product: CASSQTGDYGYTF. This chain connects TRBV6-1 to TRBJ1-2; 7 bases agree with TRBD1. Germline V gives CDR1 MNHNS, CDR2 SASEGT. This CDR3 contains 13 residues. V lost 5 bases and J lost 3; bases outside the gene matches: 3.

J is TRBJ2-7 and V is TRBV6-5, with a weak D call TRBD1 (5 bases). The length of the CDR3 is 15 residues. CDR1 and CDR2 (germline): MNHEY, SVGAGI. The V and J ends lost 6 bases and 2 bases respectively, with 17 bases between them. This CDR3 reads CASSSMGRATYEQYF. The CDR3 nucleotides read TGTGCCAGCAGCTCGATGGGCAGGGCCACCTACGAGCAGTACTTC.

The rearrangement uses TRBV5-1 and TRBJ2-1; TRBD1 might be the D (5 bases). Germline V gives CDR1 SGHRS, CDR2 YFSETQ. The CDR3 covers 16 residues. The V end lost 4 bases, the J end lost 0 bases, and 14 bases lay between the germline ends. CDR3 bases: TGCGCCAGCAGCGCGACAGATTCAAGCTCCTACAATGAGCAGTTCTTC. Translated, it gives CASSATDSSSYNEQFF. Full variable domain (missing parts from reference TRBV5-1 and TRBJ2-1): KAGVTQTPRYLIKTRGQQVTLSCSPISGHRSVSWYQQTPGQGLQFLFEYFSETQRNKGNFPGRFSGRQFSNSRSEMNVSTLELGDSALYLCASSATDSSSYNEQFFGPGTRLTVL.

This rearrangement joins TRBV5-1 to TRBJ2-7, with TRBD1 identical over 9 bases. The junction had 10 bases not matched to a gene; V was cut back by 6 bases and J by 3 bases. The CDR3 spans 15 residues. Germline CDR1 reads SGHRS; CDR2 reads YFSETQ. CDR3 region: CASTPGGTGIYEQYF. As DNA, the CDR3 is TGCGCCAGCACCCCTGGAGGGACAGGGATCTACGAGCAGTACTTC.

V gene TRBV7-9 combines with J gene TRBJ2-3; 10 bases line up with TRBD2. The CDR3 totals 17 residues. Germline CDR1 reads SEHNR; CDR2 reads FQNEAQ (reference sequence). Trimming cost V 4 bases and J 1 base; bases outside gene matches: 8. CDR3 loop: CASSSGLAGARTDTQYF. DNA of the CDR3: TGTGCCAGCAGCTCGGGGCTAGCGGGGGCGCGCACAGATACGCAGTATTTT.

The V call is TRBV4-1, the J call TRBJ2-5; D not resolved. V shed 1 base and J shed 1 base, with 10 bases lying between them. The germline gives CDR1 MGHRA, CDR2 YSYEKL. CDR3 length equals 15 residues. The CDR3 protein is CASSQAQSTQETQYF. Here the CDR3 DNA reads TGCGCCAGCAGCCAAGCTCAGTCCACCCAAGAGACCCAGTACTTC.

The chain links TRBV15 to TRBJ2-1; weak D call: TRBD2 (7 bases). Trimming took off 1 base at V and 4 bases at J, with 14 bases between the two ends. CDR1 and CDR2 (germline): LNHNV, YYDKDF (reference sequence). This CDR3 is built from 16 residues. Here the CDR3 DNA reads TGTGCCACCAGCAGAGGGGAGGGGGTTTTTTACAATGAGCAGTTCTTC. The encoded protein is CATSRGEGVFYNEQFF.

This clone was seen a single time. This chain links TRBV6-5 with TRBJ2-1; maybe TRBD2 (5 bases). The CDR3 is made up of 15 amino acids. The V end was cut by 0 bases, the J end by 3 bases, with 9 bases between. Per the germline V gene, CDR1 is MNHEY and CDR2 is SVGAGI. This CDR3 is CASSYSGVGYNEQFF. CDR3 sequence (DNA): TGTGCCAGCAGTTACTCGGGAGTGGGCTACAATGAGCAGTTCTTC.

The chain links TRBV29-1 to TRBJ1-1, with 7 bases identical to TRBD1. V shed 3 bases and J 9 bases; nucleotides not matched to a gene: 10. Germline CDR1 reads SQVTM; CDR2 reads ANQGSEA. The CDR3 is 13 residues long. CDR3 protein: CSVEAGGMQKAFF. In nucleotides, the CDR3 is TGCAGCGTTGAGGCAGGGGGAATGCAGAAAGCTTTCTTT.

This chain's CDR3 is CSVEAKAGSTDTQYF. The CDR3 DNA follows: TGCAGCGTTGAGGCAAAAGCGGGAAGCACAGATACGCAGTATTTT. The rearrangement links TRBV29-1 to TRBJ2-3, with 7 bases aligning to TRBD2. This CDR3 has 15 amino acids. CDR1 SQVTM and CDR2 ANQGSEA come from the germline V gene. J was trimmed by 0 bases and V by 3 bases; bases with no gene match: 6.

V gene TRBV19 combines with J gene TRBJ1-2; 9 nucleotides line up with TRBD1. CDR1 is LNHDA, CDR2 SQIVND, per germline (reference sequence). V gave up 3 bases and J gave up 8 bases; unmatched junction bases: 4. The CDR3 spans 13 residues. The DNA for the CDR3 is TGTGCCAGTAGTATTAACAGGGGGCAAGGCTACACCTTC. It yields the protein CASSINRGQGYTF.

The V gene is TRBV5-4, the J gene TRBJ1-2, with 7 bases matching TRBD1. This CDR3 region has 15 residues. Germline lookup yields CDR1 SGHNT and CDR2 YYREEE (reference sequence). Trimming cost V 0 bases and J 2 bases; bases outside gene matches: 4. The CDR3 nucleotides are TGTGCCAGCAGCTTGGTCAGGGGGGAGAACTATGGCTACACCTTC. It yields the protein CASSLVRGENYGYTF.

This clone showed up just once. The chain is built from TRBV9 and TRBJ1-2, with D unclear. The germline V and J ends were trimmed by 4 bases and 5 bases, with 21 bases remaining between them. The CDR3 runs to 16 residues. Per germline, CDR1 SGDLS and CDR2 YYNGEE. The chain's CDR3 is CASSHNRIRGRYGYTF. CDR3 sequence (DNA): TGTGCCAGCAGCCACAATCGGATTCGCGGGAGATATGGCTACACCTTC.

The CDR3, as DNA: TGTGCCAGCAGCTCCGGGACAGGGTCCGCTCATGGCTACACCTTC. As protein: CASSSGTGSAHGYTF. V usage is TRBV13 and J usage is TRBJ1-2, with TRBD1 matching over 9 bases. J gave up 6 bases and V 4 bases, and 9 bases lay outside the gene matches. The V gene's germline CDR1 is PRHDT and CDR2 FYEKMQ (reference sequence). The CDR3 length is 15 residues.

The chain is built from TRBV19 and TRBJ2-5, with 8 bases fitting TRBD1. V lost 1 base and J lost 5; bases outside the gene matches: 6. Germline CDR1 LNHDA, CDR2 SQIVND (reference sequence). The CDR3 length is 15 residues. The DNA for the CDR3 is TGTGCCAGTAGTATAGTAGGCAGGGGGCGGGAGACCCAGTACTTC. It translates to CASSIVGRGRETQYF.

This chain links TRBV29-1 with TRBJ1-2; no firm D call. Germline assignment: CDR1 SQVTM and CDR2 ANQGSEA. Trimming stripped 3 bases from V and 5 bases from J, with 16 bases between. The CDR3 length is 14 residues. In DNA, the CDR3 is TGCAGCGTTGAGTTTTTTACTGACTCGTATGGCTACACCTTC. As protein: CSVEFFTDSYGYTF.

Only a few counts were recorded for this clone. The CDR3 DNA sequence: TGTGCCAGCACGAGGAGCAATCAGCCCCAGCATTTT. Its protein product is CASTRSNQPQHF. The V and J genes are TRBV28 and TRBJ1-5, with D uncertain. The CDR3 is 12 residues long. Germline V gene data show CDR1 as MDHEN and CDR2 as SYDVKM. Trimming cost V 7 bases and J 1 base, with 5 bases left between them.

CDR3 sequence: CASSAGGQSEQYF. For the CDR3, the DNA is TGTGCCAGCAGCGCCGGGGGGCAATCCGAGCAGTACTTC. The chain uses TRBV9 and TRBJ2-7; D is possibly TRBD2 (7 bases). The CDR3 runs 13 residues. V shed 3 bases and J shed 6 bases, with 13 bases lying between them. The germline CDR1 and CDR2 sequences are SGDLS and YYNGEE.

In this sample, this clone turned up once. This chain connects TRBV28 to TRBJ1-4; possibly TRBD1 for D (6 bases). The CDR3 has 15 amino acids. The V and J ends lost 7 bases and 0 bases respectively, with 12 bases between them. CDR1 is MDHEN, CDR2 SYDVKM, per germline. The CDR3 DNA is TGTGCCAGCAAGGACAGAGGGTCAACTAATGAAAAACTGTTTTTT. Residues: CASKDRGSTNEKLFF.

The chain joins TRBV19 to TRBJ2-7; 7 bases agree with TRBD2. The germline CDR1 and CDR2 sequences are LNHDA and SQIVND (reference sequence). V lost 7 bases to trimming and J lost 9 bases; unmatched junction nucleotides: 15. CDR3 length: 14 amino acids. CDR3 protein: CASMGGSSPLTQYF. The DNA of the CDR3 is TGTGCCAGTATGGGAGGGTCATCCCCTCTTACGCAGTACTTC.

The genes are TRBV5-1 and TRBJ2-3, with 8 nucleotides matching TRBD2. The length of the CDR3 is 12 residues. Trimming at V came to 5 bases and at J to 6 bases, leaving 2 bases not matched to a gene. The germline gives CDR1 SGHRS, CDR2 YFSETQ. Written as DNA, the CDR3 is TGCGCCAGCAGGCGGGGGGCCGATACGCAGTATTTT. Its protein is CASRRGADTQYF.

The sample holds a few counts of this clone. The rearrangement uses TRBV25-1 and TRBJ2-7, with a possible D match to TRBD1 (6 bases). The CDR3 is 13 residues long. CDR1 and CDR2 from the germline V gene are MGHDK and SYGVNS. The V and J ends lost 5 bases and 5 bases respectively, with 13 bases between them. For the CDR3, the DNA is TGTGCCAGCAGTTTCCCAGGGGACCACGAGCAGTACTTC. Encoded protein: CASSFPGDHEQYF.

This sequence joins TRBV2 and TRBJ2-5; 10 bases are a match to TRBD1. In germline, CDR1 is SNHLY, CDR2 FYNNEI. The CDR3 length is 18 residues. The J segment lost 2 bases and the V segment lost 2 bases, leaving 11 bases of the junction unmatched. The CDR3 protein is CASSEIVGTGDKQETQYF. As DNA, the CDR3 is TGTGCCAGCAGTGAAATTGTCGGGACAGGGGACAAACAAGAGACCCAGTACTTC.

This clone occurred many times. In DNA form, the CDR3 reads TGTGCCAGCAGTTACTCGATGACTGGCGGCAGTGAAGCTTTCTTT. It is translated as CASSYSMTGGSEAFF. This chain links TRBV6-5 with TRBJ1-1; D uncertain. Germline lookup yields CDR1 MNHEY and CDR2 SVGAGI. The germline V and J ends were trimmed by 0 bases and 7 bases, with 15 bases remaining between them. The CDR3 extends over 15 amino acids.

This rearrangement joins TRBV29-1 to TRBJ1-2; D is unresolved. V was trimmed by 7 bases and J by 4 bases, leaving 16 bases between them. Germline assignment: CDR1 SQVTM and CDR2 ANQGSEA. The length of the CDR3 is 13 residues. As DNA, the CDR3 is TGCAGCGCACAGTACCCGGTGCGCTATGGCTACACCTTC. Translated, it gives CSAQYPVRYGYTF.

V and J are TRBV5-1 and TRBJ2-1; 11 bases match TRBD2. With V trimmed by 6 bases and J by 8 bases, 7 bases remained unmatched. The CDR3 is made up of 14 amino acids. Germline V gene lookup returns CDR1 SGHRS and CDR2 YFSETQ. The chain's CDR3 is CASTYIAGGYEQFF. The CDR3, as DNA: TGCGCCAGCACCTATATAGCGGGAGGGTATGAGCAGTTCTTC.

V and J are TRBV27 and TRBJ2-2, with 8 bases that match TRBD1. The V gene's germline CDR1 is MNHEY and CDR2 SMNVEV (reference sequence). The V gene end was trimmed by 4 bases and the J gene end by 6 bases; junction bases not matched to a gene: 4. The CDR3 sequence is 14 residues long. CDR3 region: CASSSRDRPGELFF. The CDR3 DNA is TGTGCCAGCAGTTCCCGGGACAGGCCCGGGGAGCTGTTTTTT.

The rearrangement joins TRBV30 to TRBJ1-2; D might be TRBD1 (6 bases). The germline CDR1 and CDR2 sequences are GTSNPN and SVGIG (reference sequence). Between the trimmed V and J ends, which lost 5 bases and 7 bases, there was a span of 11 bases. The CDR3 runs 11 residues. The CDR3 region has the DNA TGTGCCTGGGGGGGGGCTCCTGGCTACACCTTC. Amino acids: CAWGGAPGYTF.

The V and J genes are TRBV5-1 and TRBJ1-4; D ambiguous. The germline V and J ends were trimmed by 7 bases and 8 bases, with 15 bases remaining between them. The CDR3 length is 13 residues. Germline CDR1 is SGHRS and CDR2 is YFSETQ. The CDR3 region has the DNA TGCGCCAGCTCCTTGGGCGGGGAAGAAAAACTGTTTTTT. As protein: CASSLGGEEKLFF.